The entry below gives a single T cell receptor (beta chain) sequence along with its context. Its specificity is unknown. This entry belongs to a study of Ad26.COV2.S vaccination and SARS-CoV-2 variants. Overall study results and limits: Vaccine recipients had higher spike-specific TCR breadth than placebo recipients.

Sequencing used immunoSEQ multiplex PCR; TCRdb keeps in-frame clones, though not all of them. Here the sample spans about 680,000 clones, more than 80% being singletons. Noted treatment: approximately 18 received Ad26.COV2.S at low or high dose, single or two shots; 5 received placebo; per-sample allocation not given. The samples date from day 63 after the first vaccine or placebo injection. Germline V gene sequence: CDR1 SGHAT, CDR2 FQNNGV. The CDR3 is 14 amino acids. Trimming removed 1 base from V and 4 bases from J, with 10 bases in between. The clonotype originates from a person aged 18-65 years who received the Ad26.COV2.S COVID-19 vaccine or a placebo. The chain employs TRBV11-2 and TRBJ2-5; perhaps TRBD2 as D (5 bases). Specimen: peripheral blood, collected in a trial of Ad26.COV2.S vaccine versus placebo. CDR3 sequence (DNA): TGTGCCAGCAGCTTAGGTCGAGGGCGAGAGACCCAGTACTTC. Amino acid sequence: CASSLGRGRETQYF.